Below, 18 T cell receptor beta chains from the same sample are listed, as sequenced in a study of blood T cell repertoires in COVID-19 (dated by TCRdb to 2019 to 2021). The library was obtained by the immunoSEQ multiplex PCR assay. TCRdb took over this immuneACCESS table, retaining in-frame rearrangements with V and J assigned. Such tables are incomplete; in checked studies, under half of the missing clones stem from an unresolved V gene, and the remainder is unexplained. Counted in this sample were some 80,000 clones; 75% to 90% of them appeared once. The ten largest make up over 2.5% of the sample. What was sequenced was peripheral blood. Receptor source: a human donor in a cohort sampled during active COVID-19.

The chain links TRBV4-3 to TRBJ2-3; no clear D gene. This CDR3 has 17 amino acids. V was pared by 1 base and J by 0 bases, with 14 bases between. Germline values: CDR1 LGHNA, CDR2 YSLEER. This chain's CDR3 is CASSQVFRRISTDTQYF. CDR3 in DNA: TGCGCCAGCAGCCAAGTCTTTAGGCGGATCAGCACAGATACGCAGTATTTT.

V is TRBV7-2 and J is TRBJ2-7; D possibly corresponds to TRBD2 (5 bases). Between the trimmed V and J ends, which lost 5 bases and 3 bases, there was a span of 11 bases. This CDR3 is 13 amino acids long. Germline CDR1 is SGHTA and CDR2 is FQGNSA. The CDR3 loop reads CASSTGWGYEQYF. DNA of the CDR3: TGTGCCAGCAGCACGGGGTGGGGCTACGAGCAGTACTTC.

The rearrangement uses TRBV5-1 and TRBJ1-6, with 7 bases identical to TRBD1. Germline V gene data show CDR1 as SGHRS and CDR2 as YFSETQ. The CDR3 is 17 amino acids. The junction had 9 bases not matched to a gene; V was cut back by 0 bases and J by 6 bases. CDR3 nucleotides: TGCGCCAGCAGCTTGGGACCGGGACAGAGATCTAATTCACCCCTCCACTTT. It is translated as CASSLGPGQRSNSPLHF.

The chain has TRBV19 and TRBJ1-1; no definite D call. The V gene's germline CDR1 is LNHDA and CDR2 SQIVND (reference sequence). Trimming cost V 6 bases and J 0 bases, with 14 bases left between them. The CDR3 consists of 15 residues. CDR3: CASRLQLTMNTEAFF. The CDR3 DNA sequence: TGTGCCAGTAGATTACAGTTAACCATGAACACTGAAGCTTTCTTT. Based on the CDR3 plus reference TRBV19 and TRBJ1-1, the full variable domain is DGGITQSPKYLFRKEGQNVTLSCEQNLNHDAMYWYRQDPGQGLRLIYYSQIVNDFQKGDIAEGYSVSREKKESFPLTVTSAQKNPTAFYLCASRLQLTMNTEAFFGQGTRLTVV.

The genes are TRBV6-6 and TRBJ1-1, with D tentatively TRBD1 (5 bases). The CDR3 contains 16 residues. Germline CDR1 is MNHNY and CDR2 is SVGAGI (reference sequence). Trimming shortened V by 6 bases and J by 4 bases, and 21 bases separated the two germline ends. The CDR3 nucleotides read TGTGCCAGCAGCCCCCTTAGGGGAGGGATTTCCACTGAAGCTTTCTTT. Translated: CASSPLRGGISTEAFF.

This clone was detected only once. The genes are TRBV5-8 and TRBJ2-5; tentative D call: TRBD2 (5 bases). Trimming removed 4 bases from V and 4 bases from J, with 14 bases in between. CDR1 and CDR2 (germline): SGHTS, YDEGEE. The CDR3 covers 14 residues. CDR3 sequence: CASSLGLEAETQYF. CDR3 nucleotide sequence: TGTGCCAGCAGCCTCGGACTGGAGGCAGAGACCCAGTACTTC.

V gene TRBV4-3 combines with J gene TRBJ2-3; 11 nucleotides line up with TRBD1. V was pared by 5 bases and J by 5 bases, with 6 bases of the junction left unmatched. CDR3 length equals 15 residues. Germline CDR1 and CDR2: LGHNA and YSLEER. The CDR3: CASSRGQGAGDTQYF. CDR3 nucleotide sequence: TGCGCCAGCAGCAGAGGACAGGGGGCTGGAGATACGCAGTATTTT.

This clone has just one count. The chain uses TRBV10-3 and TRBJ1-1, with 7 nucleotides matching TRBD1. Germline V CDR1 and CDR2: ENHRY, SYGVKD. With V trimmed by 2 bases and J by 2 bases, 8 bases remained unmatched. The CDR3 extends over 16 amino acids. CDR3 loop: CAISEGIRGRNTEAFF. In nucleotides, the CDR3 is TGTGCCATCAGTGAGGGGATTAGGGGGCGCAACACTGAAGCTTTCTTT.

This chain joins TRBV19 and TRBJ2-1, with 7 bases matching TRBD2. The CDR3 extends over 15 amino acids. Germline CDR1 LNHDA, CDR2 SQIVND (reference sequence). The V segment lost 10 bases and the J segment 6 bases; nucleotides outside the gene matches: 15. In DNA form, the CDR3 reads TGTGCCACTACCATCGGGGGGAGTAGCGGCAATGAGCAGTTCTTC. Protein: CATTIGGSSGNEQFF.

This clone has only a few counts. The chain has TRBV2 and TRBJ2-7; weak D call: TRBD1 (5 bases). The germline CDR1 and CDR2 sequences are SNHLY and FYNNEI. The CDR3 loop spans 14 amino acids. V was shortened by 8 bases and J by 0 bases, with 14 bases between the two germline ends. CDR3 amino acids: CASEAGPDSYEQYF. The DNA of the CDR3 is TGTGCCAGCGAGGCAGGGCCAGACTCCTACGAGCAGTACTTC.

The chain has TRBV6-6 and TRBJ2-1, with TRBD1 identical over 7 bases. Germline values: CDR1 MNHNY, CDR2 SVGAGI (reference sequence). V trimming: 3 bases; J trimming: 10 bases; junction bases outside the gene matches: 6. This CDR3 is 13 amino acids long. The CDR3 coding sequence is TGTGCCAGCAGTTATAGGACAGGCAAGGAGCAGTTCTTC. As protein: CASSYRTGKEQFF.

Only a few counts were recorded for this clone. V is TRBV4-1 and J is TRBJ1-4, with 10 bases that match TRBD1. Germline CDR1 is MGHRA and CDR2 is YSYEKL. This CDR3 comprises 14 residues. The trim removed 9 bases at V and 5 bases at J, leaving 6 bases unmatched. The CDR3 DNA is TGCGCCAGTGGGACAGGGGACGCAAATGAAAAACTGTTTTTT. It yields the protein CASGTGDANEKLFF.

This chain connects TRBV9 to TRBJ1-1; D not resolved. This CDR3 is built from 16 residues. Germline loops: CDR1 SGDLS, CDR2 YYNGEE. V lost 0 bases and J lost 4, with 16 bases in between. The CDR3 DNA reads as TGTGCCAGCAGCGTAGGTTTAGGGAGTAAAGGCACTGAAGCTTTCTTT. Translating it yields CASSVGLGSKGTEAFF.

The chain carries TRBV6-1 and TRBJ2-1, with 9 bases matching TRBD1. V lost 2 bases, J lost 1 base, and 6 bases stayed unmatched. CDR3 size: 17 residues. Per germline, CDR1 MNHNS and CDR2 SASEGT. CDR3 DNA: TGTGCCAGCAGTGAATTGTCACAGGGGGCGTCCTACAATGAGCAGTTCTTC. Its translation is CASSELSQGASYNEQFF.

The V and J genes are TRBV19 and TRBJ1-6, with D unclear. Germline V CDR1 and CDR2: LNHDA, SQIVND (reference sequence). With 5 bases removed from V and 6 bases from J, the gap between germline ends came to 17 bases. This CDR3 region has 16 residues. CDR3 DNA sequence: TGTGCCAGTAGTCCCTCTGACACCCCGTTTAATTCACCCCTCCACTTT. Its protein is CASSPSDTPFNSPLHF.

This rearrangement joins TRBV6-1 to TRBJ1-2, with a tentative D call TRBD1 (5 bases). From germline, CDR1 is MNHNS and CDR2 SASEGT. This CDR3 is built from 15 residues. The V and J ends lost 3 bases and 3 bases respectively, with 14 bases between them. The CDR3 loop is CASSDPSRVHYGYTF. Here the CDR3 DNA reads TGTGCCAGCAGTGACCCCAGCAGGGTGCACTATGGCTACACCTTC.

The J gene is TRBJ2-3, the V gene TRBV9; no definite D call. This CDR3 region has 13 residues. With 4 bases removed from V and 5 bases from J, the gap between germline ends came to 11 bases. CDR1 and CDR2 from the germline V gene are SGDLS and YYNGEE. CDR3 sequence: CASSPGRGDTQYF. DNA of the CDR3: TGTGCCAGCAGCCCTGGCAGAGGAGATACGCAGTATTTT. Combining the CDR3 with reference TRBV9 and TRBJ2-3 gives the whole variable domain DSGVTQTPKHLITATGQRVTLRCSPRSGDLSVYWYQQSLDQGLQFLIQYYNGEERAKGNILERFSAQQFPDLHSELNLSSLELGDSALYFCASSPGRGDTQYFGPGTRLTVL.

This chain links TRBV21-1 with TRBJ2-7; the D call in the table, TRBD1, was not verified against the DNA. TRBV21-1 is a documented pseudogene. This CDR3 contains 14 residues. CDR3 DNA: TGTGCCAGCAGCACGAGGACAGCAATTTACGAGCAGTACTTC. Translating it yields CASSTRTAIYEQYF.